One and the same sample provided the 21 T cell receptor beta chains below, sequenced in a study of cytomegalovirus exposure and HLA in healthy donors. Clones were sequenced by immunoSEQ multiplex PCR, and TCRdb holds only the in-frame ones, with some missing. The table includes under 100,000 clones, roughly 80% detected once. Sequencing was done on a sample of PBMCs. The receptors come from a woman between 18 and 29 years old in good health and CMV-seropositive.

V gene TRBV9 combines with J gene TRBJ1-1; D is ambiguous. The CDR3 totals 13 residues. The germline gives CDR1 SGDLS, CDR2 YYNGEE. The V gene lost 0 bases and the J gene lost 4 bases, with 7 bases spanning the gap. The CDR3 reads CASSVGRSTEAFF. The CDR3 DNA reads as TGTGCCAGCAGCGTAGGGCGGAGCACTGAAGCTTTCTTT.

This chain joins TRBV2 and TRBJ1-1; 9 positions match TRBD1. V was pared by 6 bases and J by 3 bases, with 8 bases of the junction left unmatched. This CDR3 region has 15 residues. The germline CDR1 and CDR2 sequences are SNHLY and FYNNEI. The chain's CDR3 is CASRVDRGGYTEAFF. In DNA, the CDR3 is TGTGCCAGCAGGGTAGACAGGGGGGGGTACACTGAAGCTTTCTTT.

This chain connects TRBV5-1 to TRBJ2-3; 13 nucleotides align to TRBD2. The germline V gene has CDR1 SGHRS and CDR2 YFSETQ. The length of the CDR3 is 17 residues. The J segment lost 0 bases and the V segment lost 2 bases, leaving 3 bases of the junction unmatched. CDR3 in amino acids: CASSFWGLAGSTDTQYF. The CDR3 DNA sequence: TGCGCCAGCAGCTTTTGGGGACTAGCGGGGAGCACAGATACGCAGTATTTT.

The CDR3 reads CAWSDLAGGPTETQYF. The CDR3, as DNA: TGTGCCTGGAGTGATCTAGCGGGGGGGCCGACGGAGACCCAGTACTTC. V is TRBV30 and J is TRBJ2-5; TRBD2 aligns across 12 bases. CDR3 size: 16 residues. V trimming: 1 base; J trimming: 5 bases; junction bases outside the gene matches: 8. Germline CDR1 and CDR2: GTSNPN and SVGIG (reference sequence).

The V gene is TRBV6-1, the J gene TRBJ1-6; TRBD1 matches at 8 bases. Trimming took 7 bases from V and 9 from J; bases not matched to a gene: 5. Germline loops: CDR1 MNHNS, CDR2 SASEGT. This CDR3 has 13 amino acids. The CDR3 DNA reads TGTGCCAGCACCGGACAGGGAGTTTCACCCCTCCACTTT. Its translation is CASTGQGVSPLHF.

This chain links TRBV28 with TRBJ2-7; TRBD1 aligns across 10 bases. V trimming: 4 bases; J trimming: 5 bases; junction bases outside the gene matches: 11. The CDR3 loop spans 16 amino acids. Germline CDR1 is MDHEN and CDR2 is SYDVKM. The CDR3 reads CASSSTGTGAIDEQYF. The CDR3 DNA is TGTGCCAGCAGTTCTACCGGGACAGGGGCAATCGACGAGCAGTACTTC.

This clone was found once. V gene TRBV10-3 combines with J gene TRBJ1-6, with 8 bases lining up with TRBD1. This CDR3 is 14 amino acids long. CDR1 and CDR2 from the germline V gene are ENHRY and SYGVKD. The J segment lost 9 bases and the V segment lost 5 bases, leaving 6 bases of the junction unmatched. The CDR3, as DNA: TGTGCCATCAGTCCCGGACAGGGCACTTCACCCCTCCACTTT. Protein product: CAISPGQGTSPLHF.

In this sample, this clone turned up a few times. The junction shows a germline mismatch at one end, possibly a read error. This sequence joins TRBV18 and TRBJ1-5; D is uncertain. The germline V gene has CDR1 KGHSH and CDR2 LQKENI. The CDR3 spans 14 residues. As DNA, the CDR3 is TGTGCCAGCGCACCGCGGGATAAGGATCAGCCCCAGCATTTT. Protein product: CASAPRDKDQPQHF.

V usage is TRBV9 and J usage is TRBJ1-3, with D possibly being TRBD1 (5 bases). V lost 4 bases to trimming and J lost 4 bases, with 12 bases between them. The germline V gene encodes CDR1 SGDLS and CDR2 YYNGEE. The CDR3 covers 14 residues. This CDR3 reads CASSQVGLGNTIYF. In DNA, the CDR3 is TGTGCCAGCAGCCAAGTGGGGCTAGGAAACACCATATATTTT.

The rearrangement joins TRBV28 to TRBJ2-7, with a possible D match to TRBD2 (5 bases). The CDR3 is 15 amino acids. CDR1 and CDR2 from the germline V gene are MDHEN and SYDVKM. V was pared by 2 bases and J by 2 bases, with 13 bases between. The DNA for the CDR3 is TGTGCCAGCAGTTTACTCGGGGTAACAGCCTACGAGCAGTACTTC. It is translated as CASSLLGVTAYEQYF.

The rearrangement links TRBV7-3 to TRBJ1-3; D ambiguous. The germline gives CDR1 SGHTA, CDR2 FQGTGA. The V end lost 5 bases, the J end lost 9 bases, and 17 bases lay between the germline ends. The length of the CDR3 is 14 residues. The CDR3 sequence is CASSDAGGQSTIYF. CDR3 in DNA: TGTGCCAGCAGCGACGCAGGCGGGCAGAGCACCATATATTTT.

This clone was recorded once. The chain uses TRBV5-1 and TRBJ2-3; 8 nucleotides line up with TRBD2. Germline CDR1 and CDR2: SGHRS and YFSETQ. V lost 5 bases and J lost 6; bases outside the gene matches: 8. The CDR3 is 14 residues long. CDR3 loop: CASSFSGVSDTQYF. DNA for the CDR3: TGCGCCAGCAGTTTTAGCGGGGTCAGCGATACGCAGTATTTT.

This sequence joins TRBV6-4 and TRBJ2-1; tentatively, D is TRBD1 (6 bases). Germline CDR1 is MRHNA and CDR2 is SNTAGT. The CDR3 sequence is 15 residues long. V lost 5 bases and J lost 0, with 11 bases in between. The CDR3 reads CASSRDMSSYNEQFF. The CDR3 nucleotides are TGTGCCAGCAGTCGGGACATGAGCTCCTACAATGAGCAGTTCTTC.

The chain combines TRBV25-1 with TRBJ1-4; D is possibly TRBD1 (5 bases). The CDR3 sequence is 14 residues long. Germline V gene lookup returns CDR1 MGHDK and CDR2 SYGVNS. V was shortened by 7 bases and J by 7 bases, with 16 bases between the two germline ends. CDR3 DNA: TGTGCCAGCACCTCAGGGTTTCCGAGTGAAAAACTGTTTTTT. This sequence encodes CASTSGFPSEKLFF.

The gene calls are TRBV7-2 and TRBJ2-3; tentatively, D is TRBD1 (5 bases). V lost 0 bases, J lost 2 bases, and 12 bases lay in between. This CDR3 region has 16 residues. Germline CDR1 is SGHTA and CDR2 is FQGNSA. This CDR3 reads CASSLAQAGNTDTQYF. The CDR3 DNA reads TGTGCCAGCAGCTTAGCTCAGGCAGGGAACACAGATACGCAGTATTTT.

CDR3 protein: CASSLGTGTYEQYF. DNA for the CDR3: TGCGCCAGCAGTCTCGGGACAGGGACCTACGAGCAGTACTTC. The chain combines TRBV10-1 with TRBJ2-7; 9 nucleotides line up with TRBD1. CDR1 WNHNN and CDR2 SYGVQD come from the germline V gene (reference sequence). With V trimmed by 5 bases and J by 2 bases, 4 bases remained unmatched. The CDR3 consists of 14 residues.

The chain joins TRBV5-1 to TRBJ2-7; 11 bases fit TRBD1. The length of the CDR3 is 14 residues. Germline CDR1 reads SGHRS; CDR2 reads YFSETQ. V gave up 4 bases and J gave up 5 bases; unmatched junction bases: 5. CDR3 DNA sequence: TGCGCCAGCAGCATAACGGGACAGGGGGACGAGCAGTACTTC. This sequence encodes CASSITGQGDEQYF.

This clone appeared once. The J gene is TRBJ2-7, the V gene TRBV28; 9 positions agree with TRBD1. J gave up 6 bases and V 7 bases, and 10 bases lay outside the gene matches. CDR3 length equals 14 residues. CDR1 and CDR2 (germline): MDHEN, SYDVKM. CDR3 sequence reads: CASTEGQGLIEQYF. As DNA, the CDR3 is TGTGCCAGCACCGAGGGACAGGGTCTAATCGAGCAGTACTTC. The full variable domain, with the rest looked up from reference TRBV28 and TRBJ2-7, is DVKVTQSSRYLVKRTGEKVFLECVQDMDHENMFWYRQDPGLGLRLIYFSYDVKMKEKGDIPEGYSVSREKKERFSLILESASTNQTSMYLCASTEGQGLIEQYFGPGTRLTVT.

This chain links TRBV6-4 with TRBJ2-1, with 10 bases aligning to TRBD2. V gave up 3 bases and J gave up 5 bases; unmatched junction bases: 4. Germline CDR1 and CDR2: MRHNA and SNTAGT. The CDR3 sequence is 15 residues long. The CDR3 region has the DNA TGTGCCAGCAGTGAGGGTAGCGGGGGGAACAATGAGCAGTTCTTC. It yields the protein CASSEGSGGNNEQFF.

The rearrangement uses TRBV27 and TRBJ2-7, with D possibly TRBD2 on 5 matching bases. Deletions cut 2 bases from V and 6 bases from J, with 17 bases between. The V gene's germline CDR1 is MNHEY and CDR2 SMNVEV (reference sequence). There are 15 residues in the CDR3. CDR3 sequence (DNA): TGTGCCAGCAGTTTAAAACCGAGACGGGATCTCGAGCAGTACTTC. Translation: CASSLKPRRDLEQYF.

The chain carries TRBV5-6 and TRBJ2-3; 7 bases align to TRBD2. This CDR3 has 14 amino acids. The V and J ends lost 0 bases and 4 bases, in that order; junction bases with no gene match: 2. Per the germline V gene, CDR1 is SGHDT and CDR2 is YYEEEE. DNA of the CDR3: TGTGCCAGCAGCTTGGGGGCGGGGGCAGATACGCAGTATTTT. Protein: CASSLGAGADTQYF. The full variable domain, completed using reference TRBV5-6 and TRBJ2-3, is DAGVTQSPTHLIKTRGQQVTLRCSPKSGHDTVSWYQQALGQGPQFIFQYYEEEERQRGNFPDRFSGHQFPNYSSELNVNALLLGDSALYLCASSLGAGADTQYFGPGTRLTVL.